These 21 T cell receptor beta chains were sequenced from one sample in a study of T cells in Graves' hyperthyroidism and ophthalmopathy. RNA transcripts provided the source from which TCR beta CDR3 regions were amplified. The HTBI primer set was used in a first-round RT-PCR of the TCR CDR3. TCRdb used MiXCR to reprocess the multiplex PCR reads, holding one entry per CDR3 protein. In the table there are 550,000 to 600,000 distinct CDR3 sequences, more than 13% of which are singletons. Sequences were obtained from blood. These receptors all come from a woman younger than 30 with Graves' ophthalmopathy.

A few counts support this clonotype. The V gene is TRBV4-1, the J gene TRBJ2-2, with D unresolved. This CDR3 spans 13 amino acids. Germline-derived CDR1 and CDR2 are MGHRA and YSYEKL. The V gene lost 1 base and the J gene lost 4 bases, with 4 bases spanning the gap. CDR3 loop: CASSQGPTGELFF. CDR3 sequence (DNA): TGCGCCAGCAGCCAAGGCCCCACCGGGGAGCTGTTTTTT.

This clonotype occurred many times. The chain is built from TRBV9 and TRBJ2-3; D may be TRBD1 (5 bases). Trimming stripped 4 bases from V and 0 bases from J, with 9 bases between. Germline CDR1 and CDR2: SGDLS and YYNGEE. The CDR3 has 14 amino acids. CDR3 in amino acids: CASSPGWSTDTQYF. The CDR3 bases are TGTGCCAGCAGCCCAGGGTGGAGCACAGATACGCAGTATTTT.

This clonotype was found many times. The genes are TRBV6-1 and TRBJ1-1; the D gene is possibly TRBD1 (5 bases). Germline CDR1 MNHNS, CDR2 SASEGT. The ends were cut back, 3 bases at V and 3 bases at J, with 14 bases in the middle. The CDR3 spans 15 residues. The CDR3 here is CASSDARPRDTEAFF. The CDR3 bases are TGTGCCAGCAGTGACGCCCGTCCCAGGGACACTGAAGCTTTCTTT.

In its sample, this clonotype was seen many times. The chain combines TRBV5-1 with TRBJ1-1; no clear D gene. The CDR3 covers 13 residues. In germline, CDR1 is SGHRS, CDR2 YFSETQ. Trimming removed 0 bases at V and 7 bases at J, with 10 bases between. CDR3 bases: TGCGCCAGCAGCTTGGCCGGGGAGGGTGAAGCTTTCTTT. It codes for CASSLAGEGEAFF.

This clonotype was counted at least ten times. This chain links TRBV7-2 with TRBJ2-6; D remains unclear. Germline assignment: CDR1 SGHTA and CDR2 FQGNSA. The V end lost 5 bases, the J end lost 0 bases, and 20 bases lay between the germline ends. This CDR3 comprises 19 residues. The CDR3 coding sequence is TGTGCCAGCAGCCCGAGGTTCCTAGTTCTTAGCTCTGGGGCCAACGTCCTGACTTTC. Protein product: CASSPRFLVLSSGANVLTF.

This rearrangement joins TRBV6-5 to TRBJ2-5; D unresolved. With 4 bases removed from V and 7 bases from J, the gap between germline ends came to 13 bases. The CDR3 contains 13 residues. Germline CDR1 MNHEY, CDR2 SVGAGI. The CDR3 here is CASSSPPPGTQYF. DNA for the CDR3: TGTGCCAGCAGTTCTCCCCCGCCAGGGACCCAGTACTTC.

At least ten counts were recorded for this clonotype. This sequence joins TRBV28 and TRBJ2-5, with D possibly called TRBD1 or TRBD2 (5 bases each). V lost 4 bases, J lost 6 bases, and 15 bases lay in between. Per germline, CDR1 MDHEN and CDR2 SYDVKM. The CDR3 extends over 14 amino acids. CDR3 in amino acids: CASSSQGTTKTQYF. DNA of the CDR3: TGTGCCAGCAGTTCCCAAGGGACGACCAAGACCCAGTACTTC.

This clonotype was observed many times. The chain is built from TRBV24-1 and TRBJ2-1; tentative D call: TRBD1 (6 bases). Germline V lookup: CDR1 KGHDR, CDR2 SFDVKD. CDR3 length: 14 amino acids. The germline V and J ends were trimmed by 6 bases and 8 bases, with 16 bases remaining between them. As DNA, the CDR3 is TGTGCCACCAGTTACTACAGGGAGAGCGATGAGCAGTTCTTC. Residues: CATSYYRESDEQFF.

In its sample, this clonotype was seen many times. The genes are TRBV20-1 and TRBJ2-7; D might be TRBD2 (5 bases). The length of the CDR3 is 15 residues. Trimming shortened V by 0 bases and J by 4 bases, and 16 bases separated the two germline ends. The germline V gene encodes CDR1 DFQATT and CDR2 SNEGSKA (reference sequence). The CDR3 DNA follows: TGCAGTGCTAGAGAAGGCGGTCAGCTAGCTTACGAGCAGTACTTC. It translates to CSAREGGQLAYEQYF.

This chain links TRBV19 with TRBJ1-2; maybe TRBD1 (6 bases). CDR3 length: 15 residues. Germline V gene sequence: CDR1 LNHDA, CDR2 SQIVND (reference sequence). V dropped 3 bases and J dropped 3 bases, with 14 bases sitting between them. This CDR3 reads CASSMGAGPYYGYTF. In nucleotides, the CDR3 is TGTGCCAGTAGTATGGGGGCCGGGCCCTACTATGGCTACACCTTC.

This clonotype was seen ten or more times. This sequence joins TRBV27 and TRBJ2-2; TRBD1 agrees at 8 bases. The CDR3 sequence is 14 residues long. Germline trimming cut 7 bases from V and 1 base from J; bases unmatched to any gene: 2. The germline V gene has CDR1 MNHEY and CDR2 SMNVEV (reference sequence). CDR3 protein: CASKTGGNTGELFF. The CDR3 nucleotides read TGTGCCAGCAAAACAGGGGGGAACACCGGGGAGCTGTTTTTT.

This clonotype was seen ten or more times. The chain links TRBV6-2 or TRBV6-3 to TRBJ2-1; a weak D match, TRBD2 (5 bases). V was trimmed by 7 bases and J by 0 bases, leaving 10 bases between them. The CDR3 is 14 residues long. CDR1 and CDR2 (germline): MNHEY, SVGEGT. The CDR3 bases are TGTGCCAGCAAAGGCGGGTACTCCTACAATGAGCAGTTCTTC. Amino acids: CASKGGYSYNEQFF.

The V and J genes are TRBV20-1 and TRBJ2-7, with TRBD1 identical over 10 bases. This CDR3 is built from 19 residues. V lost 0 bases to trimming and J lost 3 bases; unmatched junction nucleotides: 17. Germline values: CDR1 DFQATT, CDR2 SNEGSKA (reference sequence). The CDR3 here is CSARDLNLGPGTGDYEQYF. Written as DNA, the CDR3 is TGCAGTGCTAGAGATCTCAACTTGGGACCGGGGACAGGGGACTACGAGCAGTACTTC.

This clonotype appeared many times. V is TRBV10-3 and J is TRBJ1-1, with unresolved D. V lost 4 bases and J 1 base, leaving 7 bases between the germline ends. The CDR3 spans 13 residues. Germline-derived CDR1 and CDR2 are ENHRY and SYGVKD. CDR3 in DNA: TGTGCCATCAGTGCTACCGGGAACACTGAAGCTTTCTTT. Its translation is CAISATGNTEAFF.

Ten or more counts support this clonotype. The V call is TRBV5-1, the J call TRBJ1-2, with a weak D call TRBD1 (6 bases). The CDR3 totals 13 residues. The V gene lost 0 bases and the J gene lost 6 bases, with 9 bases spanning the gap. The germline CDR1 and CDR2 sequences are SGHRS and YFSETQ. CDR3 region: CASSLEGGHGYTF. The CDR3 region has the DNA TGCGCCAGCAGCTTGGAAGGGGGACATGGCTACACCTTC.

In this sample, this clonotype turned up a few times. The rearrangement links TRBV6-1 to TRBJ1-2, with D unclear. CDR1 and CDR2 from the germline V gene are MNHNS and SASEGT. This CDR3 region has 14 residues. The V and J ends lost 6 bases and 0 bases respectively, with 11 bases between them. The CDR3 sequence: CASSLTAANYGYTF. The CDR3 nucleotides are TGTGCCAGCAGCCTGACGGCAGCTAACTATGGCTACACCTTC.

This clonotype was seen ten or more times. The J gene is TRBJ2-7, the V gene TRBV6-5; 10 bases are shared with TRBD1. Germline loops: CDR1 MNHEY, CDR2 SVGAGI. This CDR3 comprises 16 residues. V shed 2 bases, J shed 2 bases, and the junction held 6 bases outside the gene matches. The CDR3 sequence is CASSYGPGTGAYEQYF. In DNA form, the CDR3 reads TGTGCCAGCAGTTACGGGCCCGGGACAGGGGCCTACGAGCAGTACTTC.

This clonotype was seen repeatedly, ten times or more. The chain recombines TRBV29-1 with TRBJ2-7, with TRBD1 matching over 9 bases. Germline V gene data show CDR1 as SQVTM and CDR2 as ANQGSEA. The CDR3 is made up of 14 amino acids. Trimming at V came to 4 bases and at J to 5 bases, leaving 9 bases not matched to a gene. The CDR3 DNA is TGCAGCGTTGTGCCCGGGACAGGGTCTGACGAGCAGTACTTC. It translates to CSVVPGTGSDEQYF.

The V call is TRBV7-6, the J call TRBJ2-3; D ambiguous. CDR3 length equals 15 residues. V was shortened by 0 bases and J by 8 bases, with 15 bases between the two germline ends. Germline CDR1 and CDR2: SGHVS and FNYEAQ. CDR3 amino acids: CASSLAAAPQATQYF. The CDR3 DNA reads TGTGCCAGCAGCTTAGCGGCGGCCCCCCAGGCTACGCAGTATTTT.

There are many counts of this clonotype. The V gene is TRBV7-9, the J gene TRBJ2-1; either TRBD1 or TRBD2 may supply D (5 bases each). The germline V gene has CDR1 SEHNR and CDR2 FQNEAQ (reference sequence). This CDR3 has 14 amino acids. Between the trimmed V and J ends, which lost 1 base and 11 bases, there was a span of 15 bases. The CDR3 DNA reads as TGTGCCAGCAGCTTAGTTCTTATCGAGGGACAGCAGTTCTTC. As protein: CASSLVLIEGQQFF.

This clonotype was counted ten times or more. The chain combines TRBV7-6 with TRBJ1-1; TRBD1 is a possible D gene (6 bases). The germline CDR1 and CDR2 sequences are SGHVS and FNYEAQ. Trimming left V 5 bases short and J 4 bases short, with 17 bases between. The CDR3 has 15 residues. The CDR3 bases are TGTGCCAGCAGCGAACAGGGTTTCACGATCACTGAAGCTTTCTTT. It encodes CASSEQGFTITEAFF. Using reference TRBV7-6 and TRBJ1-1 for the parts outside the CDR3, the full variable domain is GAGVSQSPRYKVTKRGQDVALRCDPISGHVSLYWYRQALGQGPEFLTYFNYEAQQDKSGLPNDRFSAERPEGSISTLTIQRTEQRDSAMYRCASSEQGFTITEAFFGQGTRLTVV.